This T cell receptor beta chain comes out of a study of breast tumors, draining lymph nodes, adjacent tissues. The lymph nodes were axillary draining lymph nodes from breast cancer patients. TCRdb used MiXCR to reprocess the multiplex PCR reads, holding one entry per CDR3 protein. The table has approximately 130,000 distinct CDR3 sequences, approximately 21% seen once; the top ten hold about 2.2%. Unmatched junction bases numbered 7, after V lost 6 bases and J lost 10 bases. The CDR3 consists of 11 residues. Germline V gene lookup returns CDR1 SQVTM and CDR2 ANQGSEA. This clonotype appeared many times.

V gene TRBV29-1 combines with J gene TRBJ2-3; 7 nucleotides line up with TRBD1. This receptor was obtained from a female donor with breast cancer. Some clones in this sample may be carry-over from other donors' samples. Sequenced: axillary lymph node tissue. As DNA, the CDR3 is TGCAGCGTGCCAGACAGGGAAGCGCAGTATTTT. As protein: CSVPDREAQYF.